These 14 T cell receptor beta chains were all obtained from the same sample, sequenced in a study of blood T cell repertoires in COVID-19. Clones were read by immunoSEQ multiplex PCR, and TCRdb kept only the in-frame ones, dropping some. The sample records some 130,000 clones, approximately 84% being singletons. Specimen: PBMCs or T cells enriched from blood (not recorded which). The receptors derive from a man aged 40-49 years with acute COVID-19.

The rearrangement joins TRBV6-2 or TRBV6-3 to TRBJ2-5; 7 positions agree with TRBD2. Germline CDR1 reads MNHEY; CDR2 reads SVGEGT. The CDR3 loop spans 15 amino acids. V lost 1 base to trimming and J lost 1 base; unmatched junction nucleotides: 3. CDR3 sequence: CASSYLGLIQETQYF. The CDR3 DNA sequence: TGTGCCAGCAGTTACTTGGGACTAATCCAAGAGACCCAGTACTTC.

The chain carries TRBV3-1 (or the pseudogene TRBV3-2) and TRBJ1-2; possibly TRBD1 for D (5 bases). The germline V and J ends were trimmed by 2 bases and 4 bases, with 11 bases remaining between them. CDR1 and CDR2 from the germline V gene are LGHDT and YNNKEL (reference sequence). The CDR3 has 14 amino acids. The CDR3 DNA sequence: TGTGCCAGCAGCCAATTACAGGCGTCCTATGGCTACACCTTC. This translates into CASSQLQASYGYTF.

A few counts support this clone. The V and J genes are TRBV14 and TRBJ2-7, with TRBD2 matching over 7 bases. J was trimmed by 2 bases and V by 5 bases; bases with no gene match: 15. CDR3 size: 17 residues. Germline V gene lookup returns CDR1 SGHDN and CDR2 FVKESK. The CDR3 region is CASSSPVAAGETYEQYF. The CDR3 nucleotides are TGTGCCAGCAGCTCTCCAGTAGCGGCGGGGGAAACCTACGAGCAGTACTTC. Combining the CDR3 with reference TRBV14 and TRBJ2-7 gives the whole variable domain EAGVTQFPSHSVIEKGQTVTLRCDPISGHDNLYWYRRVMGKEIKFLLHFVKESKQDESGMPNNRFLAERTGGTYSTLKVQPAELEDSGVYFCASSSPVAAGETYEQYFGPGTRLTVT.

The chain is built from TRBV9 and TRBJ1-6; 9 bases fit TRBD1. Trimming at V came to 0 bases and at J to 10 bases, leaving 2 bases not matched to a gene. This CDR3 has 14 residues. Germline CDR1 is SGDLS and CDR2 is YYNGEE. The CDR3 nucleotides are TGTGCCAGCAGCGTAGGACAGGGGGGGTCACCCCTCCACTTT. As protein: CASSVGQGGSPLHF.

This clone was found once. CDR3 protein: CASSLGAGTEAFF. CDR3 nucleotide sequence: TGTGCCAGCAGCCTAGGGGCAGGGACTGAAGCTTTCTTT. The chain joins TRBV7-9 to TRBJ1-1; tentatively, D is TRBD1 (5 bases). Germline V gene data show CDR1 as SEHNR and CDR2 as FQNEAQ (reference sequence). CDR3 length equals 13 residues. The V end was cut by 5 bases, the J end by 5 bases, with 12 bases between.

The rearrangement links TRBV18 to TRBJ1-5; D gene uncertain. The CDR3 spans 16 residues. The V end was cut by 3 bases, the J end by 7 bases, with 19 bases between. Per germline, CDR1 KGHSH and CDR2 LQKENI. CDR3 DNA sequence: TGTGCCAGCTCACCCTCTCCGGTTCGAGGTGAACAGCCCCAGCATTTT. Encoded protein: CASSPSPVRGEQPQHF.

The chain joins TRBV7-9 to TRBJ1-2; 7 nucleotides align to TRBD1. J gave up 4 bases and V 1 base, and 9 bases lay outside the gene matches. There are 16 residues in the CDR3. Germline assignment: CDR1 SEHNR and CDR2 FQNEAQ (reference sequence). The CDR3 sequence is CASSLGGTGESYGYTF. The CDR3 bases are TGTGCCAGCAGCTTAGGGGGTACAGGGGAGAGCTATGGCTACACCTTC.

V and J are TRBV28 and TRBJ2-7; a weak D match, TRBD1 (5 bases). The CDR3 sequence is 14 residues long. Between the trimmed V and J ends, which lost 2 bases and 2 bases, there was a span of 10 bases. Germline V gives CDR1 MDHEN, CDR2 SYDVKM. CDR3 bases: TGTGCCAGCAGTTTAGACAGAGTACCCTACGAGCAGTACTTC. Translating it yields CASSLDRVPYEQYF.

The genes are TRBV7-2 and TRBJ1-6; 7 positions agree with TRBD1. CDR3 size: 15 residues. Germline V gene lookup returns CDR1 SGHTA and CDR2 FQGNSA. V lost 8 bases, J lost 0 bases, and 4 bases stayed unmatched. The CDR3 here is CASGGQSSYNSPLHF. CDR3 DNA: TGTGCCAGCGGGGGACAGAGCTCCTATAATTCACCCCTCCACTTT. The full variable domain, in which reference TRBV7-2 and TRBJ1-6 provide the parts outside the CDR3, is GAGVSQSPSNKVTEKGKDVELRCDPISGHTALYWYRQSLGQGLEFLIYFQGNSAPDKSGLPSDRFSAERTGGSVSTLTIQRTQQEDSAVYLCASGGQSSYNSPLHFGNGTRLTVT.

This clone appeared a single time. The genes are TRBV6-2 or TRBV6-3 and TRBJ2-7, with 7 bases aligning to TRBD1. The CDR3 spans 13 residues. J was trimmed by 6 bases and V by 6 bases; bases with no gene match: 8. The V gene's germline CDR1 is MNHEY and CDR2 SVGEGT. The CDR3 nucleotides read TGTGCCAGCAGCCGACGGACAGGCAGCGAGCAGTACTTC. Its translation: CASSRRTGSEQYF.

The chain recombines TRBV9 with TRBJ2-3, with 7 bases matching TRBD2. Trimming cost V 0 bases and J 2 bases; bases outside gene matches: 12. The V gene's germline CDR1 is SGDLS and CDR2 YYNGEE. The CDR3 covers 18 residues. The CDR3 loop reads CASSVAPLGAGNTDTQYF. DNA for the CDR3: TGTGCCAGCAGCGTAGCCCCGTTGGGAGCGGGGAACACAGATACGCAGTATTTT.

The rearrangement links TRBV7-9 to TRBJ2-1, with D perhaps matching TRBD1 (7 bases). V was clipped by 5 bases and J by 7 bases, with 9 bases between them. CDR1 SEHNR and CDR2 FQNEAQ come from the germline V gene (reference sequence). The CDR3 has 12 amino acids. The CDR3 sequence: CASSPGGNEQFF. The CDR3, as DNA: TGTGCCAGCAGCCCAGGGGGGAATGAGCAGTTCTTC.

V is TRBV11-2 and J is TRBJ1-2; D is perhaps TRBD1 (6 bases). This CDR3 has 16 amino acids. Trimming pared 2 bases from V and 3 bases from J, leaving 16 bases between. Germline assignment: CDR1 SGHAT and CDR2 FQNNGV. The CDR3 DNA reads TGTGCCAGCAGCTTATCCATGGGGGCTGGGGACTATGGCTACACCTTC. Encoded protein: CASSLSMGAGDYGYTF. Full variable domain (missing parts from reference TRBV11-2 and TRBJ1-2): EAGVAQSPRYKIIEKRQSVAFWCNPISGHATLYWYQQILGQGPKLLIQFQNNGVVDDSQLPKDRFSAERLKGVDSTLKIQPAKLEDSAVYLCASSLSMGAGDYGYTFGSGTRLTVV.

This chain links TRBV28 with TRBJ2-7; weak D call: TRBD2 (6 bases). Germline lookup yields CDR1 MDHEN and CDR2 SYDVKM. This CDR3 is built from 15 residues. Trimming stripped 6 bases from V and 13 bases from J, with 28 bases between. The CDR3, as DNA: TGTGCCAGCAGCTCAACCGCAGGGAGGCCGAAGGTGATATACTTC. This encodes CASSSTAGRPKVIYF.